This TCR beta chain is drawn from a study of regulatory T cells in long-lasting Graves disease. Germline V CDR1 and CDR2: SNHLY, FYNNEI. The CDR3 extends over 14 amino acids. V lost 5 bases to trimming and J lost 4 bases; unmatched junction nucleotides: 5. Stated time point: newly diagnosed GD, antithyroid drugs for less than 3 months. PBMC RNA served as the TCR library source. Study-level results: TRBV28 was favored in persistent disease, as were TRBJ1-2 and TRBJ2-5.

This clonotype was seen ten or more times. Its antigen is undetermined. Arm-PCR with iRepertoire HTBI primers amplified the CDR3 regions for these TCR beta libraries. TCRdb reprocessed the multiplex PCR reads with MiXCR, giving one entry per CDR3 protein. The table shows 400,000 to 500,000 distinct CDR3 sequences, with around 15% occurring only once. The sample was also linked to a second study, of T cells in Graves' hyperthyroidism and ophthalmopathy.

This sequence originates from a woman aged 45-65 years with Graves disease. This specimen was peripheral blood mononuclear cells (PBMCs), taken at new diagnosis, from a patient treated with antithyroid drugs. The genes are TRBV2 and TRBJ1-5, with 7 bases identical to TRBD1. The CDR3 DNA reads TGTGCCAGCAGTAAGACAGGGCGTAATCAGCCCCAGCATTTT. Amino acids: CASSKTGRNQPQHF.